These 29 T cell receptor beta chains came from one sample sequenced in a study of vaccination effects on CD4 cells after COVID-19 (dated by TCRdb to 2021 to 2024). After 10 to 11 days of culture, CD4+ T cells were isolated with the EasySep CD4+ T cell isolation kit. No antigens are known for them. Libraries were made using the immunoSEQ multiplex PCR assay. TCRdb stores this immuneACCESS table with in-frame sequences only. Part of the clones is absent; in the studies checked, under half of the shortfall reflects unresolved V genes, and no reason is known for the rest. The sample table records tens of thousands of clones; 65% to 80% of these occur just once. Of the sample, 3% is held by the ten largest clones. The sequences come from CD4+ T cells from PBMCs cultured without peptide, collected before COVID-19 vaccination. Source of these receptors: a human donor who received a COVID-19 vaccine.

The rearrangement uses TRBV20-1 and TRBJ1-1; D is unresolved. The CDR3 is 12 residues long. Trimming removed 3 bases from V and 1 base from J, with 6 bases in between. From germline, CDR1 is DFQATT and CDR2 SNEGSKA (reference sequence). The CDR3 reads CSASPGNTEAFF. Written as DNA, the CDR3 is TGCAGTGCTAGTCCAGGGAACACTGAAGCTTTCTTT.

In its sample, this clone was seen once. The chain has TRBV6-1 and TRBJ1-2, with 8 bases that match TRBD1. V was clipped by 2 bases and J by 5 bases; unmatched bases: 7. This CDR3 contains 15 residues. Germline CDR1 and CDR2: MNHNS and SASEGT. For the CDR3, the DNA is TGTGCCAGCAGTGAAACCGGGACAGGTCCTTATGGCTACACCTTC. It encodes CASSETGTGPYGYTF.

DNA for the CDR3: TGTGCCAGCAGCCCCCGGTCTACTAGTTCCTACAATGAGCAGTTCTTC. Protein: CASSPRSTSSYNEQFF. V gene TRBV11-3 combines with J gene TRBJ2-1; tentative D call: TRBD2 (5 bases). The CDR3 runs to 16 residues. Per the germline V gene, CDR1 is SGHNT and CDR2 is YENEEA. The ends were cut back, 5 bases at V and 1 base at J, with 15 bases in the middle.

This clone was seen a single time. This chain connects TRBV15 to TRBJ1-1; possibly TRBD1 for D (6 bases). CDR1 and CDR2 from the germline V gene are LNHNV and YYDKDF (reference sequence). CDR3 length: 15 amino acids. V was trimmed by 0 bases and J by 4 bases, leaving 12 bases between them. The CDR3: CATSREVGQFTEAFF. The CDR3, as DNA: TGTGCCACCAGCAGAGAGGTTGGACAGTTCACTGAAGCTTTCTTT.

V usage is TRBV19 and J usage is TRBJ1-2; D call uncertain. The CDR3 is made up of 13 amino acids. Germline loops: CDR1 LNHDA, CDR2 SQIVND (reference sequence). V lost 1 base and J lost 2, with 5 bases in between. CDR3 sequence (DNA): TGTGCCAGTAGTATAGCCGGGAACTATGGCTACACCTTC. Its protein product is CASSIAGNYGYTF.

This clone was detected a few times. The rearrangement uses TRBV2 and TRBJ2-5, with 10 positions matching TRBD1. The CDR3 runs 14 residues. Germline CDR1 is SNHLY and CDR2 is FYNNEI. With V trimmed by 7 bases and J by 5 bases, 7 bases remained unmatched. CDR3 DNA sequence: TGTGCCAGCAATCCGACAGGGGGCTGGGAGACCCAGTACTTC. It is translated as CASNPTGGWETQYF.

This clone showed up just a few times. V is TRBV20-1 and J is TRBJ2-7, with D unresolved. The CDR3 length is 11 residues. Per germline, CDR1 DFQATT and CDR2 SNEGSKA (reference sequence). The V end lost 2 bases, the J end lost 0 bases, and 2 bases lay between the germline ends. CDR3 nucleotides: TGCAGTGCTAGAAGCTCCTACGAGCAGTACTTC. Translating gives CSARSSYEQYF.

The chain employs TRBV5-5 and TRBJ1-5; perhaps TRBD1 as D (6 bases). The CDR3 extends over 15 amino acids. Deletions cut 2 bases from V and 4 bases from J, with 13 bases between. CDR1 is SGHKS, CDR2 YYEKEE, per germline (reference sequence). CDR3 sequence (DNA): TGTGCCAGCAGCTTAGCGGGGGGCGGAAATCAGCCCCAGCATTTT. This encodes CASSLAGGGNQPQHF.

J is TRBJ2-2 and V is TRBV6-5, with TRBD2 as a possible D gene (6 bases). V was pared by 5 bases and J by 3 bases, with 13 bases between. The CDR3 is 15 residues long. From germline, CDR1 is MNHEY and CDR2 SVGAGI. This chain's CDR3 is CASSPGTSYTGELFF. The CDR3 DNA sequence: TGTGCCAGCAGTCCCGGGACTTCCTACACCGGGGAGCTGTTTTTT.

The V call is TRBV9, the J call TRBJ2-3; D gene unclear. Germline CDR1 SGDLS, CDR2 YYNGEE. Trimming took off 0 bases at V and 2 bases at J, with 7 bases between the two ends. The CDR3 contains 14 residues. Here the CDR3 reads CASSVARNTDTQYF. The CDR3 DNA sequence: TGTGCCAGCAGCGTAGCCAGGAACACAGATACGCAGTATTTT.

This chain joins TRBV19 and TRBJ2-5; D ambiguous. The V and J ends lost 9 bases and 4 bases respectively, with 9 bases between them. CDR1 LNHDA and CDR2 SQIVND come from the germline V gene (reference sequence). The CDR3 length is 11 residues. The CDR3 DNA sequence: TGTGCCAGCCGGGCGGCAGAGACCCAGTACTTC. Protein sequence: CASRAAETQYF.

V gene TRBV6-6 combines with J gene TRBJ2-5; D uncertain. The CDR3 totals 13 residues. Germline V gene sequence: CDR1 MNHNY, CDR2 SVGAGI (reference sequence). Deletions cut 8 bases from V and 4 bases from J, with 14 bases between. Written as DNA, the CDR3 is TGTGCCAGCTCCTCCGGTGCCGGAGAGACCCAGTACTTC. Encoded protein: CASSSGAGETQYF.

CDR3 sequence reads: CASSLIKAGSSYNSPLHF. CDR3 bases: TGTGCCAGCAGCCTTATCAAGGCGGGGAGCTCCTATAATTCACCCCTCCACTTT. The chain links TRBV7-9 to TRBJ1-6; D is unresolved. The CDR3 runs to 18 residues. V lost 5 bases and J lost 0, with 17 bases in between. Germline loops: CDR1 SEHNR, CDR2 FQNEAQ (reference sequence).

The chain links TRBV3-1 (or the pseudogene TRBV3-2) to TRBJ1-2; the D is unclear. From germline, CDR1 is LGHDT and CDR2 YNNKEL (reference sequence). The CDR3 is 13 amino acids. The germline V and J ends were trimmed by 0 bases and 8 bases, with 10 bases remaining between them. The CDR3 nucleotides read TGTGCCAGCAGCCAAGATCGAGTTGGGGGCTACACCTTC. It specifies CASSQDRVGGYTF.

The chain carries TRBV7-9 and TRBJ1-2; D not certain. The CDR3 has 13 residues. The V end lost 3 bases, the J end lost 1 base, and 6 bases lay between the germline ends. Germline assignment: CDR1 SEHNR and CDR2 FQNEAQ (reference sequence). CDR3 residues: CASSLTSNYGYTF. CDR3 sequence (DNA): TGTGCCAGCAGCTTGACCAGTAACTATGGCTACACCTTC.

The chain links TRBV5-1 to TRBJ1-3; D remains ambiguous. Germline CDR1 and CDR2: SGHRS and YFSETQ. There are 14 residues in the CDR3. V was clipped by 0 bases and J by 2 bases, with 6 bases between them. This CDR3 is CASSLEGTGNTIYF. The CDR3 coding sequence is TGCGCCAGCAGCTTGGAAGGGACTGGAAACACCATATATTTT.

This rearrangement joins TRBV11-2 to TRBJ2-3; TRBD2 matches 7 bases. This CDR3 comprises 15 residues. V shed 1 base, J shed 5 bases, and the junction held 6 bases outside the gene matches. The V gene's germline CDR1 is SGHAT and CDR2 FQNNGV. CDR3 nucleotides: TGTGCCAGCAGCTTAGGTTACGGGACTATAGATACGCAGTATTTT. Protein sequence: CASSLGYGTIDTQYF.

The chain joins TRBV7-9 to TRBJ1-2; D is ambiguous. Trimming left V 8 bases short and J 4 bases short, with 11 bases between. CDR1 is SEHNR, CDR2 FQNEAQ, per germline (reference sequence). The CDR3 loop spans 12 amino acids. The CDR3 loop is CASGPDGYGYTF. The CDR3 DNA reads TGTGCCAGCGGTCCGGACGGCTATGGCTACACCTTC.

The chain couples TRBV29-1 to TRBJ1-2; D gene ambiguous. The germline V and J ends were trimmed by 4 bases and 0 bases, with 9 bases remaining between them. CDR1 and CDR2 from the germline V gene are SQVTM and ANQGSEA. The CDR3 sequence is 13 residues long. The CDR3 DNA follows: TGCAGCGTTGGCCCGGGAGCTAACTATGGCTACACCTTC. This sequence encodes CSVGPGANYGYTF.

V and J are TRBV7-6 and TRBJ2-1, with a tentative D call TRBD1 (6 bases). With 4 bases removed from V and 0 bases from J, the gap between germline ends came to 16 bases. The germline gives CDR1 SGHVS, CDR2 FNYEAQ. This CDR3 has 17 residues. CDR3 coding DNA: TGTGCCAGCAGCTCATACAGGGAATTGGGCTCCTACAATGAGCAGTTCTTC. Its protein product is CASSSYRELGSYNEQFF.

The gene calls are TRBV6-5 and TRBJ2-7; either TRBD1 or TRBD2 may supply D (5 bases each). The germline gives CDR1 MNHEY, CDR2 SVGAGI. The ends were cut back, 5 bases at V and 3 bases at J, with 8 bases in the middle. The CDR3 has 12 residues. The CDR3 DNA reads as TGTGCCAGCAGTCGGGGCGTCTACGAGCAGTACTTC. Translation gives CASSRGVYEQYF.

This chain uses TRBV11-2 with TRBJ1-3, with D tentatively TRBD1 (5 bases). The CDR3 runs to 15 residues. Germline CDR1 and CDR2: SGHAT and FQNNGV. Trimming left V 5 bases short and J 2 bases short, with 13 bases between. CDR3 coding DNA: TGTGCCAGCAGCCCAACGGGGACTCCTGGAAACACCATATATTTT. Amino acid sequence: CASSPTGTPGNTIYF.

The chain recombines TRBV3-1 (or the pseudogene TRBV3-2) with TRBJ1-5, with D perhaps matching TRBD1 (5 bases). With 4 bases removed from V and 0 bases from J, the gap between germline ends came to 19 bases. In germline, CDR1 is LGHDT, CDR2 YNNKEL (reference sequence). The CDR3 runs to 18 residues. CDR3 in amino acids: CASSPRDPYFDSNQPQHF. CDR3 nucleotides: TGTGCCAGCAGCCCCCGGGACCCTTATTTCGATAGCAATCAGCCCCAGCATTTT.

This sequence joins TRBV19 and TRBJ2-7; D possibly corresponds to TRBD2 (7 bases). The CDR3 runs 18 residues. V was trimmed by 2 bases and J by 3 bases, leaving 23 bases between them. Germline-derived CDR1 and CDR2 are LNHDA and SQIVND (reference sequence). In nucleotides, the CDR3 is TGTGCCAGTAGTATACGGCTAGCGGTTAGGGGGACCTTCTACGAGCAGTACTTC. Its translation: CASSIRLAVRGTFYEQYF.

The chain uses TRBV4-1 and TRBJ1-5; 10 bases match TRBD1. Trimming at V came to 0 bases and at J to 8 bases, leaving 7 bases not matched to a gene. This CDR3 is built from 16 residues. Germline V gives CDR1 MGHRA, CDR2 YSYEKL. This chain's CDR3 is CASSQDTGQGRKPQHF. The CDR3 DNA follows: TGCGCCAGCAGCCAAGATACGGGACAGGGGAGGAAGCCCCAGCATTTT.

The chain has TRBV4-1 and TRBJ2-1, with D possibly matching TRBD2 (6 bases). Germline assignment: CDR1 MGHRA and CDR2 YSYEKL. This CDR3 comprises 15 residues. Trimming removed 0 bases from V and 6 bases from J, with 12 bases in between. CDR3 region: CASSQDRRLGNEQFF. Written as DNA, the CDR3 is TGCGCCAGCAGCCAAGACCGCCGACTAGGCAATGAGCAGTTCTTC.

This clone showed up just a few times. J is TRBJ2-2 and V is TRBV2, with D possibly called TRBD1 or TRBD2 (6 bases each). The germline V gene has CDR1 SNHLY and CDR2 FYNNEI. This CDR3 is 16 amino acids long. V was trimmed by 7 bases and J by 4 bases, leaving 19 bases between them. The CDR3 reads CASTVGGTFFTGELFF. The CDR3 DNA follows: TGTGCCAGCACGGTGGGCGGGACATTCTTCACCGGGGAGCTGTTTTTT. Variable domain in full (rest from reference TRBV2 and TRBJ2-2): EPEVTQTPSHQVTQMGQEVILRCVPISNHLYFYWYRQILGQKVEFLVSFYNNEISEKSEIFDDQFSVERPDGSNFTLKIRSTKLEDSAMYFCASTVGGTFFTGELFFGEGSRLTVL.

The rearrangement links TRBV5-1 to TRBJ2-2; 8 bases are a match to TRBD2. Germline CDR1 is SGHRS and CDR2 is YFSETQ. The junction had 7 bases not matched to a gene; V was cut back by 5 bases and J by 4 bases. The CDR3 extends over 15 amino acids. In nucleotides, the CDR3 is TGCGCCAGCAGACCCAGCGGGGGAGCCACCGGGGAGCTGTTTTTT. Protein: CASRPSGGATGELFF.

The chain couples TRBV12-3 or TRBV12-4 to TRBJ2-2; D call uncertain. The CDR3 has 12 residues. The ends were cut back, 1 base at V and 6 bases at J, with 3 bases in the middle. The CDR3 DNA sequence: TGTGCCAGCAGTTTAGTACCCGGGGAGCTGTTTTTT. Translating gives CASSLVPGELFF.